These T cell receptor beta chains were read from a single sample in a study of shared clonotypes between healthy human individuals. The data were produced by immunoSEQ multiplex PCR, yet TCRdb's version contains in-frame clones alone and is incomplete. The data hold 650,000 to 750,000 clones, with about two thirds observed a single time. Sequencing was carried out using memory CD4+ T cells sorted from blood. All receptors derive from a woman in her twenties or thirties in good health. The CDR3 runs from the conserved cysteine through the conserved F or W. D genes are given only for firm matches. Size tells how often a clone was seen (once, few, many) or the class of an expanded clone, and some rows leave it out.

v_call	clone_size	d_call	j_call	cdr3_nt	cdr3_aa
TRBV11-1	.	TRBD2	TRBJ2-5	TGTGCCAGCAGCATGACGCGGGGGGTGGAGACCCAGTACTTC	CASSMTRGVETQYF
TRBV5-1	few	.	TRBJ1-3	TGCGCCAGCAGCTTGTATGGGGACCCCTCTGGAAACACCATATATTTT	CASSLYGDPSGNTIYF
TRBV7-9	.	TRBD1	TRBJ2-1	TGTGCCAGCCGCCGGACAGGGCCGGAAAATGAGCAGTTCTTC	CASRRTGPENEQFF
TRBV20-1	.	.	TRBJ2-7	TGCAGTGCTAGCCTCCGCTACGAGCAGTACTTC	CSASLRYEQYF
TRBV5-4	.	.	TRBJ2-7	TGTGCCAGCAGCCCGGAGTGGGGAGTCCACGAGCAGTACTTC	CASSPEWGVHEQYF
TRBV7-6	.	TRBD2	TRBJ2-7	TGTGCCAGCAGCTTAGCGGCTAGCGGGACCATGATTCAGCAGTACTTC	CASSLAASGTMIQQYF
TRBV2	.	.	TRBJ2-1	TGTGCCAGCAGTACAGGACCCTACAATGAGCAGTTCTTC	CASSTGPYNEQFF
TRBV6-6	few	.	TRBJ2-1	TGTGCCAGCAGGATAAATGAGCAGTTCTTC	CASRINEQFF
TRBV11-1	few	.	TRBJ2-3	TGTGCCAGCAGCTTTTGGGGGGCAGATACGCAGTATTTT	CASSFWGADTQYF
TRBV5-1	.	TRBD2	TRBJ2-7	TGCGCCAGCAGCCAAGGGACTAGCTCCTACGAGCAGTACTTC	CASSQGTSSYEQYF
TRBV5-1	.	.	TRBJ2-5	TGCGCCAGCATGGGGCAGGTGGGGGAGATAGAGACCCAGTACTTC	CASMGQVGEIETQYF
TRBV5-1	.	.	TRBJ2-7	TGCGCCAGCAGCTTGGGTGGGAGCTCCTACGAGCAGTACTTC	CASSLGGSSYEQYF
TRBV28	.	.	TRBJ2-3	TGTGCCAGCAGTTTAGGTCAGACTAGCACAGATACGCAGTATTTT	CASSLGQTSTDTQYF
TRBV18	.	.	TRBJ2-6	TGTGCCAGCTCACCACCAGGACTGGGGTCCTCTGGGGCCAACGTCCTGACTTTC	CASSPPGLGSSGANVLTF
TRBV4-2	.	TRBD1	TRBJ2-3	TGTGCCAGCAGCCCGGGGACAGGGGGGGTGACAGATACGCAGTATTTT	CASSPGTGGVTDTQYF
TRBV10-1	.	TRBD2	TRBJ2-3	TGCGCCAGCAGTCGCCTAGCGGGAGGGGATGTCGTCACAGATACGCAGTATTTT	CASSRLAGGDVVTDTQYF
TRBV6-5	.	.	TRBJ1-3	TGTGCCAGCAGTTACATTGGGGGCTCTGGAAACACCATATATTTT	CASSYIGGSGNTIYF
TRBV5-6	.	.	TRBJ2-6	TGTGCCAGCAGCTGGAATATGGGGGCCGGGGCCAACGTCCTGACTTTC	CASSWNMGAGANVLTF
TRBV28	.	.	TRBJ2-7	TGTGCCAGCAGTATCACGTACGAGCAGTACTTC	CASSITYEQYF
TRBV11-2	few	.	TRBJ2-7	TGTGCCAGCAGCTTAGCCCCCGGCTATACCTACGAGCAGTACTTC	CASSLAPGYTYEQYF
TRBV23-1	.	TRBD1	TRBJ1-4	TGCGCCAGCACCCAGGGGGGGAGGGCGAATGAAAAACTGTTTTTT	CASTQGGRANEKLFF
TRBV14	.	.	TRBJ2-5	TGTGCCAGCAGCCAAACAGGGGAGACCCAGTACTTC	CASSQTGETQYF
TRBV13	once	TRBD1	TRBJ1-1	TGTGCCAGCAGCTTTCACCCAGGGGGCGCACTCGGAACTGAAGCTTTCTTT	CASSFHPGGALGTEAFF
TRBV13	.	.	TRBJ1-2	TGTGCCAGCAGCTCCCGGACAGAAGGCTATGGCTACACCTTC	CASSSRTEGYGYTF
TRBV27	.	TRBD2	TRBJ2-7	TGTGCCAGCAGACCCGGGACTAGCCACGAGCAGTACTTC	CASRPGTSHEQYF
TRBV5-1	.	TRBD1	TRBJ1-1	TGCGCCAGCAGCTTATCTACAGGGGGGAGGAAAACTGAAGCTTTCTTT	CASSLSTGGRKTEAFF
TRBV6-1	once	.	TRBJ1-1	TGTGCCAGCAACTTAGGGTCAGACACTGAAGCTTTCTTT	CASNLGSDTEAFF
TRBV5-1	.	.	TRBJ2-3	TGCGCCAGCAGCCTGACAGTCACAGGAGTTTCTAGCACAGATACGCAGTATTTT	CASSLTVTGVSSTDTQYF
TRBV12-2	.	.	TRBJ2-7	TGTGCAAGTCGCACCACGGGACTCTGGGGGGGCCGCACCTCACATCCATATTACGAGCAGTACTTC	CASRTTGLWGGRTSHPYYEQYF
TRBV11-2	once	TRBD1	TRBJ1-4	TGTGCCAGCAGCTTAGCAGGGGGCTATGAAAAACTGTTTTTT	CASSLAGGYEKLFF
TRBV14	.	.	TRBJ2-2	TGTGCCAGCAGCCAAGGAAGCGGCAGGGTTAGGGCATTGGACACCGGGGAGCTGTTTTTT	CASSQGSGRVRALDTGELFF
TRBV5-1	.	.	TRBJ2-1	TGCGCCAGCAGCGGCGGATCAGCGAAAAGCTCCTACAATGAGCAGTTCTTC	CASSGGSAKSSYNEQFF
TRBV4-1	.	.	TRBJ2-1	TGCGCCAGCAGCTCCGGAAGGGGGGGTGGCTCCTACAATGAGCAGTTCTTC	CASSSGRGGGSYNEQFF
TRBV20-1	.	.	TRBJ2-3	TGCAGTCTTAAACGCCGGGATACGCAGTATTTT	CSLKRRDTQYF
TRBV18	.	TRBD2	TRBJ2-2	TGTGCCAGCTCATCGGCGGGGGGCACCGGGGAGCTGTTTTTT	CASSSAGGTGELFF
TRBV25-1	.	.	TRBJ2-1	TGTGCCAGCAGTGCCCGGGGCCGGACAGTCTACAATGAGCAGTTCTTC	CASSARGRTVYNEQFF
TRBV30	.	TRBD1	TRBJ2-7	TGTGCCTGGCCTCCTCAGGGGACAGGCTCCTACGAGCAGTACTTC	CAWPPQGTGSYEQYF
TRBV27	.	.	TRBJ1-5	TGTGCCAGCGCGCGAGTCGACCAGACAGGTGGAAGTAAGCCCCAGCATTTT	CASARVDQTGGSKPQHF
TRBV7-9	many	.	TRBJ2-7	TGTGCCAGCAGCTTAGCGCTTGCCGAGCAGTACTTC	CASSLALAEQYF
TRBV28	.	.	TRBJ1-2	TGTGCCAGCAGTTTAATCCCGAAGGGCTACACCTTC	CASSLIPKGYTF
TRBV28	.	.	TRBJ1-5	TGTGCCAGCAGTTTGCGTAGCAATCAGCCCCAGCATTTT	CASSLRSNQPQHF
TRBV19	.	TRBD1	TRBJ2-7	TGTGCCAGTCGCCACACCGGGACAGGGTACTACGAGCAGTACTTC	CASRHTGTGYYEQYF
TRBV27	.	.	TRBJ1-2	TGTGCCAGCAGCCCACGAGAGCACGACAGAGGATATGGCTACACCTTC	CASSPREHDRGYGYTF
TRBV11-2	once	.	TRBJ1-2	TGTGCCAGCAGCTTAGATCGAGTCTTCACGGAGTATGGCTACACCTTC	CASSLDRVFTEYGYTF
TRBV7-8	.	TRBD2	TRBJ2-2	TGTGCCAGCAGCTGGGGGGCGTCTAGCGGGAGTGTTCGCGGGGAGCTGTTTTTT	CASSWGASSGSVRGELFF
TRBV7-2	.	.	TRBJ2-7	TGTGCCAGCAGCTTAGCATCGTTCATCTCCTACGAGCAGTACTTC	CASSLASFISYEQYF
TRBV18	.	.	TRBJ1-5	TGTGCCAGCTCACCGGGAACAGGGTTACTACAGCCCCAGCATTTT	CASSPGTGLLQPQHF